Each of the 10 T cell receptor beta chains below was sequenced from the same sample in a study of OX40 agonist ivuxolimab in advanced cancers. Library preparation used the immunoSEQ multiplex PCR assay. The table comes from immuneACCESS by way of TCRdb, which keeps in-frame sequences with V and J called. Part of the clones is missing from these tables; in studies checked, under half for an unresolved V gene and the rest for unknown reasons. This sample comprises about 120,000 clones, approximately 90% of them detected only once. The top ten clones comprise 0.27% of the sample. The sample was CD4+ or CD8+ T cells sorted from blood, taken in a trial of the OX40 agonist ivuxolimab. These receptors were taken from an adult with an advanced solid tumor such as melanoma, head and neck, liver or kidney cancer.

This clone is a singleton in its sample. This rearrangement joins TRBV4-1 to TRBJ2-2; D unresolved. The CDR3 is 16 amino acids. The V gene lost 1 base and the J gene lost 5 bases, with 14 bases spanning the gap. CDR1 and CDR2 (germline): MGHRA, YSYEKL. CDR3 loop: CASSQARRVGTGELFF. CDR3 DNA: TGCGCCAGCAGCCAAGCGAGACGGGTTGGGACCGGGGAGCTGTTTTTT.

The V gene is TRBV27, the J gene TRBJ1-2; the D is unclear. CDR3 size: 16 residues. V lost 1 base and J 0 bases, leaving 12 bases between the germline ends. The germline V gene has CDR1 MNHEY and CDR2 SMNVEV (reference sequence). The CDR3: CASSLLADGTNYGYTF. DNA for the CDR3: TGTGCCAGCAGTTTATTGGCGGACGGTACTAACTATGGCTACACCTTC.

This clone has a single count. The rearrangement uses TRBV4-2 and TRBJ1-2; D is possibly TRBD1 (5 bases). Germline V gives CDR1 LGHNA, CDR2 YNFKEQ. V was trimmed by 3 bases and J by 4 bases, leaving 9 bases between them. The CDR3 contains 13 residues. The CDR3, as DNA: TGTGCCAGCAGCCAGGGGGGACGCTATGGCTACACCTTC. This gives the protein CASSQGGRYGYTF.

This chain joins TRBV7-8 and TRBJ2-7; the match to TRBD1 covers 9 bases. CDR3 length: 14 amino acids. After removal of 3 bases from V and 6 bases from J, the junction contained 6 bases not matched to a gene. Germline CDR1 and CDR2: SGHVS and FQNEAQ. CDR3 amino acids: CASSFPGQGFEQYF. As DNA, the CDR3 is TGTGCCAGCAGCTTTCCGGGACAGGGCTTCGAGCAGTACTTC.

This clone appeared a single time. The chain joins TRBV7-2 to TRBJ1-1; a possible D gene is TRBD1 (5 bases). The CDR3 spans 18 residues. CDR1 is SGHTA and CDR2 is FQGNSA in the germline V gene. The V end was cut by 5 bases, the J end by 4 bases, with 26 bases between. The CDR3 region has the DNA TGTGCCAGCAGCCTCGGGGCCCAGCAGCAGGGTTGGGTCACTGAAGCTTTCTTT. Its translation: CASSLGAQQQGWVTEAFF.

The rearrangement uses TRBV9 and TRBJ1-2; D possibly corresponds to TRBD1 (5 bases). CDR1 and CDR2 (germline): SGDLS, YYNGEE. The CDR3 length is 15 residues. V lost 0 bases to trimming and J lost 8 bases, with 17 bases between them. The DNA for the CDR3 is TGTGCCAGCAGCGTAGGGGGCAACGGAAGAGAAGGCTACACCTTC. Amino acid sequence: CASSVGGNGREGYTF.

The J gene is TRBJ1-2, the V gene TRBV2; a possible D gene is TRBD1 (6 bases). Germline lookup yields CDR1 SNHLY and CDR2 FYNNEI. This CDR3 is 16 amino acids long. V lost 7 bases and J 0 bases, leaving 18 bases between the germline ends. Written as DNA, the CDR3 is TGTGCCAGCACCAAAGGGACAAAGTTAGCTAACTATGGCTACACCTTC. Amino acids: CASTKGTKLANYGYTF.

This clone was detected once. The chain has TRBV28 and TRBJ2-6; a possible D gene is TRBD2 (5 bases). The ends were cut back, 7 bases at V and 0 bases at J, with 10 bases in the middle. The CDR3 covers 15 residues. Germline V gene data show CDR1 as MDHEN and CDR2 as SYDVKM. The CDR3 DNA reads as TGTGCCAGCACCCTCGGACTCTCTGGGGCCAACGTCCTGACTTTC. Protein sequence: CASTLGLSGANVLTF.

This chain links TRBV18 with TRBJ2-5; the match to TRBD1 covers 9 bases. The CDR3 is 15 residues long. The germline V gene encodes CDR1 KGHSH and CDR2 LQKENI. Trimming removed 0 bases from V and 5 bases from J; junction bases left unmatched: 4. Here the CDR3 DNA reads TGTGCCAGCTCACCACCGGACAGGGGACGGGAGACCCAGTACTTC. This gives the protein CASSPPDRGRETQYF. Variable domain in full (rest from reference TRBV18 and TRBJ2-5): NAGVMQNPRHLVRRRGQEARLRCSPMKGHSHVYWYRQLPEEGLKFMVYLQKENIIDESGMPKERFSAEFPKEGPSILRIQQVVRGDSAAYFCASSPPDRGRETQYFGPGTRLLVL.

The chain has TRBV27 and TRBJ1-2; 8 bases are a match to TRBD1. The V and J ends lost 1 base and 6 bases, in that order; junction bases with no gene match: 4. CDR3 length: 14 residues. Germline lookup yields CDR1 MNHEY and CDR2 SMNVEV (reference sequence). CDR3 amino acids: CASSLWGQDNGYTF. The CDR3, as DNA: TGTGCCAGCAGTTTATGGGGACAGGATAATGGCTACACCTTC.